The sequence of this T cell receptor (beta chain) was determined in a study of CD8 T cells in ankylosing spondylitis. Overall study findings and caveats: What seemed typical of ankylosing spondylitis blood was a TCR beta motif built from roughly eight highly homologous variants.

In regard to this clonotype: Its matching antigen is unknown.

Germline V gene lookup returns CDR1 SGHTA and CDR2 FQGNSA. The CDR3 has 13 residues. The germline V and J ends were trimmed by 10 bases and 1 base, with 10 bases remaining between them. A quantitative 5'-RACE method, one with molecular barcodes, was used to make TCR beta libraries. TCRdb reprocessed the 5' RACE reads with MiXCR, giving one entry per CDR3 protein. The sample lists approximately 550,000 distinct CDR3 sequences; 9.5% to 15% were seen once. The receptor was derived from a male donor with ankylosing spondylitis. The sequenced material came from blood, either unsorted or a sorted T cell fraction (not recorded which). The V gene is TRBV7-2, the J gene TRBJ2-2; D gene uncertain. The CDR3: CATNQRNTGELFF. The CDR3 bases are TGTGCCACCAACCAGCGGAACACCGGGGAGCTGTTTTTT.